The 5 T cell receptor beta chains below were found in one sample sequenced in a study of OX40 agonist ivuxolimab in advanced cancers. Assay used: immunoSEQ multiplex PCR; TCRdb lists only in-frame clones, some missing. This table has some 15,000 clones, about 81% appearing once. This specimen was CD4+ or CD8+ T cells sorted from blood, taken in a trial of the OX40 agonist ivuxolimab. The receptors stem from an adult with an advanced solid tumor such as melanoma, head and neck, liver or kidney cancer.

By frequency in the sample, this clone is medium-sized. V and J are TRBV7-9 and TRBJ2-7, with TRBD2 matching 12 bases. The CDR3 extends over 14 amino acids. V lost 8 bases to trimming and J lost 4 bases; unmatched junction nucleotides: 6. Germline V gives CDR1 SEHNR, CDR2 FQNEAQ (reference sequence). The CDR3 region is CASGSSGRGYEQYF. Written as DNA, the CDR3 is TGTGCCAGCGGGTCTAGCGGGAGGGGGTACGAGCAGTACTTC.

The rearrangement uses TRBV5-4 and TRBJ2-1; D is perhaps TRBD2 (5 bases). CDR1 is SGHNT and CDR2 is YYREEE in the germline V gene (reference sequence). V gave up 2 bases and J gave up 11 bases, with 14 bases separating them. The CDR3 length is 13 residues. The CDR3 bases are TGTGCCAGCAGCTTAGGTCGAGCGGATCAGCAGTTCTTC. Residues: CASSLGRADQQFF.

This chain uses TRBV19 with TRBJ2-7; 10 bases line up with TRBD1. The CDR3 length is 14 residues. The germline CDR1 and CDR2 sequences are LNHDA and SQIVND (reference sequence). Unmatched junction bases numbered 7, after V lost 6 bases and J lost 5 bases. The CDR3 DNA sequence: TGTGCCAGTAGCCACGGGACAGGGGCGAACGAGCAGTACTTC. Its translation: CASSHGTGANEQYF.

V is TRBV30 and J is TRBJ2-3; 7 nucleotides align to TRBD2. In germline, CDR1 is GTSNPN, CDR2 SVGIG (reference sequence). V lost 5 bases, J lost 4 bases, and 3 bases stayed unmatched. The CDR3 is made up of 12 amino acids. In DNA, the CDR3 is TGTGCCTGGGCGGGGGTCGCAGATACGCAGTATTTT. Translated, it gives CAWAGVADTQYF.

V usage is TRBV28 and J usage is TRBJ2-7; TRBD1 agrees at 10 bases. Germline values: CDR1 MDHEN, CDR2 SYDVKM. The V and J ends lost 5 bases and 4 bases, in that order; junction bases with no gene match: 8. The CDR3 totals 15 residues. The CDR3 region is CASSPDRGLNYEQYF. CDR3 coding DNA: TGTGCCAGCAGTCCCGACAGGGGGCTTAATTACGAGCAGTACTTC. The complete variable domain, with remaining parts taken from reference TRBV28 and TRBJ2-7, reads DVKVTQSSRYLVKRTGEKVFLECVQDMDHENMFWYRQDPGLGLRLIYFSYDVKMKEKGDIPEGYSVSREKKERFSLILESASTNQTSMYLCASSPDRGLNYEQYFGPGTRLTVT.